The source of this T cell receptor beta chain is a study of identical twins. Template switching supplied a universal primer site; unique molecular identifiers were carried on the cDNA. TCRdb called the 5' RACE reads again in MiXCR, with one record for every CDR3 protein. The sample carries 200,000 to 250,000 distinct CDR3 sequences, 10% to 13% recorded once. This CDR3 contains 15 residues. Germline V gene data show CDR1 as DFQATT and CDR2 as SNEGSKA (reference sequence). V shed 1 base, J shed 1 base, and the junction held 3 bases outside the gene matches. Broader study findings: Findings came from cross-sectional statistics, without long-term follow-up of donors. Surplus twin overlap in beta out-of-frame sequences was less pronounced. There was an excess of low generation probability in the out-of-frame alpha sequences that twins shared.

For this clonotype: Its antigen remains unknown.

The sequencing input was memory T cells sorted from blood. The sequence was collected from a man between 45 and 60 years old in good health. The chain is built from TRBV20-1 and TRBJ2-7; 11 bases fit TRBD1. CDR3 region: CSARARDRGSYEQYF. The CDR3 nucleotides read TGCAGTGCTAGAGCAAGGGACAGGGGGTCCTACGAGCAGTACTTC.